A selection of T cell receptor beta chains follows, all from one sample in a study of shared clonotypes between healthy human individuals. Measured with immunoSEQ multiplex PCR; TCRdb has only the in-frame clones, and not every one. Here the sample spans about 800,000 clones, 96% being singletons. The sample taken for sequencing was naive CD8+ T cells sorted from blood. These TCRs come from a man aged 25-40 years in good health. Each CDR3 is given with its conserved first and last residue. A D gene is named only where the DNA matches it firmly.

>TRBV14|TRBJ2-3|TRBD2
CASSKEGLARTDTQYF
>TRBV27|TRBJ2-7|.
CASSLGTEFPYEQYF
>TRBV18|TRBJ2-7|TRBD2
CASSPGFLAGASYEQYF
>TRBV19|TRBJ1-2|.
CASRWAASDYGYTF
>TRBV11-2|TRBJ1-1|.
CASSSRDAEAFF
>TRBV10-1|TRBJ2-7|.
CASSESGERSEQYF
>TRBV7-6|TRBJ2-2|.
CASSLGGTGELFF
>TRBV27|TRBJ2-7|.
CASSLGQGRPPSLYEQYF
>TRBV4-1|TRBJ1-2|TRBD1
CASSQDRQGARGYTF
>TRBV5-1|TRBJ2-7|.
CASSLPDGSYEQYF
>TRBV19|TRBJ2-7|TRBD1
CASSNGAGTEDF
>TRBV5-5|TRBJ2-3|TRBD1
CASSFLGDRGDTQYF
>TRBV5-6|TRBJ2-1|TRBD2
CASSQGELAGERNEQFF
>TRBV27|TRBJ1-2|.
CASSLAGPQGYTF
>TRBV5-6|TRBJ2-3|.
CASSAGTAGPTDTQYF
>TRBV5-1|TRBJ1-2|.
CASSRGPDGYTF
>TRBV4-2|TRBJ2-3|.
CASSQSGTASTDTQYF
>TRBV7-9|TRBJ2-7|.
CASSRRESSYEQYF
>TRBV11-2|TRBJ2-1|TRBD2
CASSLMPGTSGRAMYEQFF
>TRBV7-9|TRBJ2-1|.
CASSSPVGSYNEQFF
>TRBV9|TRBJ1-1|TRBD1
CASSVSRGTGETEAFF
>TRBV5-1|TRBJ2-7|.
CASGARDGEGYEQYF
>TRBV19|TRBJ2-1|.
CASSIRPSDYNEQFF
>TRBV9|TRBJ2-3|TRBD2
CASSVGLAGTDTQYF
>TRBV7-2|TRBJ2-3|TRBD2
CASSRTSGPDTDTQYF
>TRBV10-1|TRBJ1-1|.
CASSGSNMNTEAFF
>TRBV27|TRBJ2-1|.
CASSSGVNEQFF
>TRBV6-1|TRBJ2-3|.
CASSETPTWADTQYF
>TRBV5-8|TRBJ2-5|.
CASSFRETQYF
>TRBV12-5|TRBJ1-2|TRBD1
CASGGTGSNYGYTF
>TRBV27|TRBJ1-1|.
CASSAGGRAFF
>TRBV27|TRBJ1-2|.
CASSLSPLSGHYGYTF
>TRBV14|TRBJ2-7|.
CASSSDYEQYF
>TRBV7-8|TRBJ2-3|TRBD2
CASSSYALEREGLDTQYF
>TRBV7-9|TRBJ2-7|TRBD2
CASSFGTSGRLNLEQYF
>TRBV7-9|TRBJ2-3|.
CASMGASTDTQYF
>TRBV5-3|TRBJ1-3|.
CARRSREVKSSGNTIYF